Listed below are T cell receptor beta chains from one sample, sequenced in a study of Graves' ophthalmopathy and Graves' hyperthyroidism. A single record per CDR3 protein comes from TCRdb applying MiXCR to the multiplex PCR reads. In the table there are about 390,000 distinct CDR3 sequences, roughly a sixth of which are singletons. Sequenced material: peripheral blood. The receptor set was obtained from an adult woman with stable Graves' hyperthyroidism. CDR3s include the opening cysteine and the closing phenylalanine or tryptophan. A D gene is named only where the DNA matches it firmly. Not all rows give a size; the values are once, few, many and, for expanded clones, a class.

v_call,clone_size,j_call,d_call,cdr3_aa,cdr3_nt
TRBV11-1,-,TRBJ2-2,TRBD2,CASSVGTSGRIAYTGELFF,TGTGCCAGCAGTGTAGGGACTAGCGGGAGAATCGCGTACACCGGGGAGCTGTTTTTT
TRBV28,once,TRBJ1-5,-,CASSLLVQPQHF,TGTGCCAGCAGTTTATTAGTTCAGCCCCAGCATTTT
TRBV7-2,many,TRBJ2-7,TRBD2,CASSQTSVPYEQYF,TGTGCCAGCAGCCAGACTAGCGTCCCCTACGAGCAGTACTTC
TRBV5-1,-,TRBJ1-1,TRBD1,CASSPTTRTGPYTEAFF,TGCGCCAGCAGCCCCACGACCCGGACAGGACCCTACACTGAAGCTTTCTTT
TRBV6-2/TRBV6-3,many,TRBJ2-7,TRBD2,CASRRTSALYEQYF,TGTGCCAGCAGACGGACTAGCGCGCTATACGAGCAGTACTTC
TRBV9,many,TRBJ2-5,TRBD2,CASSGTMAGAGETQYF,TGTGCCAGCAGCGGGACGATGGCGGGAGCGGGTGAGACCCAGTACTTC
TRBV29-1,many,TRBJ2-7,-,CSVVSTASYEQYF,TGCAGCGTTGTTTCGACGGCCTCCTACGAGCAGTACTTC
TRBV12-3/TRBV12-4,many,TRBJ1-6,TRBD1,CASSFDRAGSPLHF,TGTGCCAGCAGTTTCGACAGGGCAGGTTCACCCCTCCACTTT
TRBV30,few,TRBJ2-5,-,CAWSVGGLKTQYF,TGTGCCTGGAGTGTAGGAGGTTTAAAGACCCAGTACTTC
TRBV20-1,many,TRBJ2-5,-,CSGVATTRETQYF,TGCAGTGGGGTAGCGACTACGAGGGAGACCCAGTACTTC
TRBV12-3/TRBV12-4,many,TRBJ2-2,TRBD2,CASSFRDREGSVFF,TGTGCCAGCAGTTTCAGGGACCGGGAGGGGTCGGTGTTTTTT
TRBV6-2/TRBV6-3,once,TRBJ2-4,-,CASSSIAKSIKYF,TGTGCCAGCAGTTCCATAGCCAAAAGCATTAAGTACTTC
TRBV19,-,TRBJ2-5,TRBD1,CASRSRTGGGETQYF,TGTGCCAGTAGATCCCGGACAGGGGGTGGAGAGACCCAGTACTTC
TRBV10-3,-,TRBJ2-7,-,CAISDSYEQYF,TGTGCCATCAGTGATTCTTACGAGCAGTACTTC
TRBV4-1,many,TRBJ1-1,-,CASSQVQQTEAFF,TGCGCCAGCAGCCAAGTTCAACAGACTGAAGCTTTCTTT
TRBV12-3/TRBV12-4,many,TRBJ2-7,TRBD1,CASSFSRRWGQPSSYEQYF,TGTGCCAGCAGTTTCTCTAGGAGATGGGGACAGCCTAGCTCCTACGAGCAGTACTTC
TRBV7-8,-,TRBJ1-1,TRBD1,CASSQRPGQGGADTEAFF,TGTGCCAGCAGCCAAAGACCGGGACAGGGTGGTGCTGACACTGAAGCTTTCTTT
TRBV2,few,TRBJ2-4,TRBD2,CASSELAGVLRLAKNIQYF,TGTGCCAGCAGTGAACTAGCGGGAGTGCTGAGACTAGCCAAAAACATTCAGTACTTC
TRBV6-5,many,TRBJ2-5,TRBD2,CASSYPPRASGAQETQYF,TGTGCCAGCAGTTACCCGCCACGGGCTAGCGGGGCCCAAGAGACCCAGTACTTC
TRBV29-1,many,TRBJ1-2,TRBD1,CSVDTGTAYGYTF,TGCAGCGTCGACACCGGGACAGCCTATGGCTACACCTTC
TRBV29-1,many,TRBJ2-7,-,CSVLGVPYEQYF,TGCAGCGTTTTGGGAGTTCCCTACGAGCAGTACTTC
TRBV7-2,once,TRBJ2-7,-,CASSLFREYEQYF,TGTGCCAGCAGCTTATTCAGGGAGTACGAGCAGTACTTC
TRBV5-5,many,TRBJ2-5,-,CASSLLGHNQETQYF,TGTGCCAGCAGCTTGTTAGGACACAACCAAGAGACCCAGTACTTC
TRBV30,many,TRBJ1-6,-,CAWSPQRDSPLHF,TGTGCCTGGAGCCCTCAGCGGGATTCACCCCTCCACTTT
TRBV20-1,many,TRBJ1-1,-,CSASSQLNTEAFF,TGCAGTGCTAGTTCACAATTGAACACTGAAGCTTTCTTT
TRBV11-2,many,TRBJ2-7,TRBD2,CASRIPGTSFYEQYF,TGTGCCAGCAGGATCCCCGGGACTAGCTTTTACGAGCAGTACTTC